This entry lists 27 T cell receptor beta chains sequenced from one sample in a study of blood T cell repertoires in COVID-19. Data came from immunoSEQ multiplex PCR; TCRdb stores just in-frame clones and leaves some out. The sample lists a few hundred thousand clones; approximately 88% were seen once. The sample comprised PBMCs or T cells enriched from blood (not recorded which). The receptors come from a woman aged 25-40 years who had recovered from COVID-19.

The J gene is TRBJ1-2, the V gene TRBV6-5; a weak D match, TRBD1 (5 bases). CDR1 is MNHEY and CDR2 is SVGAGI in the germline V gene. This CDR3 is 15 amino acids long. With 5 bases removed from V and 4 bases from J, the gap between germline ends came to 17 bases. CDR3 sequence (DNA): TGTGCCAGCAGTACACAGGTAACGGGCCTCTATGGCTACACCTTC. Its protein is CASSTQVTGLYGYTF.

J is TRBJ1-2 and V is TRBV30; D gene uncertain. This CDR3 has 14 amino acids. Trimming took off 5 bases at V and 2 bases at J, with 15 bases between the two ends. Germline V gene sequence: CDR1 GTSNPN, CDR2 SVGIG (reference sequence). The CDR3 loop is CAWGRPRGNYGYTF. DNA for the CDR3: TGTGCCTGGGGCCGACCTCGCGGAAACTATGGCTACACCTTC.

This chain links TRBV5-1 with TRBJ2-3; possible D gene TRBD2, 5 bases. With 3 bases removed from V and 4 bases from J, the gap between germline ends came to 24 bases. The CDR3 runs to 18 residues. The germline gives CDR1 SGHRS, CDR2 YFSETQ. DNA of the CDR3: TGCGCCAGCAGCTCCCGTGGGGAATCAGGAGGTTTGCCAGATACGCAGTATTTT. It codes for CASSSRGESGGLPDTQYF.

This sequence joins TRBV10-3 and TRBJ1-1; TRBD1 agrees at 8 bases. This CDR3 has 14 residues. V lost 6 bases to trimming and J lost 1 base; unmatched junction nucleotides: 4. Germline CDR1 reads ENHRY; CDR2 reads SYGVKD. The CDR3 bases are TGTGCCATCAGCGTTGGACAGGGGAACACTGAAGCTTTCTTT. Protein sequence: CAISVGQGNTEAFF.

The V and J genes are TRBV24-1 and TRBJ2-7; 8 positions agree with TRBD2. Germline lookup yields CDR1 KGHDR and CDR2 SFDVKD. Trimming removed 4 bases from V and 5 bases from J; junction bases left unmatched: 12. The CDR3 has 16 amino acids. The CDR3 sequence: CATSDPGLANPHEQYF. In DNA form, the CDR3 reads TGTGCCACCAGTGACCCTGGACTAGCCAATCCCCACGAGCAGTACTTC.

V gene TRBV29-1 combines with J gene TRBJ2-7; D tentatively fits TRBD1 or TRBD2 (9 bases each). V was cut by 6 bases and J by 2 bases, with 26 bases left in between. The CDR3 has 17 amino acids. Germline values: CDR1 SQVTM, CDR2 ANQGSEA. CDR3 sequence reads: CSVETGGLAGSPYEQYF. CDR3 DNA sequence: TGCAGCGTCGAGACAGGGGGGCTAGCGGGGTCACCCTACGAGCAGTACTTC.

CDR3 protein: CAWNPLNTEAFF. The CDR3 bases are TGTGCCTGGAATCCCTTGAACACTGAAGCTTTCTTT. The chain combines TRBV30 with TRBJ1-1; D unclear. Trimming pared 4 bases from V and 0 bases from J, leaving 6 bases between. Germline V CDR1 and CDR2: GTSNPN, SVGIG (reference sequence). There are 12 residues in the CDR3. The full variable domain, its missing parts supplied by reference TRBV30 and TRBJ1-1, is SQTIHQWPATLVQPVGSPLSLECTVEGTSNPNLYWYRQAAGRGLQLLFYSVGIGQISSEVPQNLSASRPQDRQFILSSKKLLLSDSGFYLCAWNPLNTEAFFGQGTRLTVV.

The V and J genes are TRBV29-1 and TRBJ1-2; 8 bases are a match to TRBD1. Germline V gives CDR1 SQVTM, CDR2 ANQGSEA. V shed 7 bases, J shed 8 bases, and the junction held 12 bases outside the gene matches. This CDR3 region has 13 residues. The CDR3: CSARQGKLSGYTF. For the CDR3, the DNA is TGCAGCGCTCGACAGGGGAAGTTAAGCGGCTACACCTTC.

This clone was picked up a small number of times. V gene TRBV5-1 combines with J gene TRBJ2-6; 11 bases map to TRBD1. Germline trimming cut 4 bases from V and 2 bases from J; bases unmatched to any gene: 5. The CDR3 covers 17 residues. CDR1 is SGHRS, CDR2 YFSETQ, per germline. The CDR3 coding sequence is TGCGCCAGCAGCACGGGACAGGGGGATGCTGGGGCCAACGTCCTGACTTTC. This encodes CASSTGQGDAGANVLTF.

The chain recombines TRBV7-3 with TRBJ2-3, with TRBD2 matching 9 bases. Germline lookup yields CDR1 SGHTA and CDR2 FQGTGA. V shed 4 bases and J 3 bases; nucleotides not matched to a gene: 5. The CDR3 has 15 amino acids. CDR3 sequence: CASSYLRGGTDTQYF. The CDR3 DNA reads as TGTGCCAGCAGCTATTTGCGGGGGGGTACAGATACGCAGTATTTT.

The chain has TRBV30 and TRBJ2-3; a possible D gene is TRBD1 (6 bases). The CDR3 spans 18 residues. Trimming stripped 1 base from V and 7 bases from J, with 27 bases between. Per the germline V gene, CDR1 is GTSNPN and CDR2 is SVGIG (reference sequence). The CDR3 sequence: CAWSGGTGPGPMGNTQYF. For the CDR3, the DNA is TGTGCCTGGAGTGGGGGAACAGGGCCGGGCCCGATGGGTAATACGCAGTATTTT. The full variable domain, its missing parts supplied by reference TRBV30 and TRBJ2-3, is SQTIHQWPATLVQPVGSPLSLECTVEGTSNPNLYWYRQAAGRGLQLLFYSVGIGQISSEVPQNLSASRPQDRQFILSSKKLLLSDSGFYLCAWSGGTGPGPMGNTQYFGPGTRLTVL.

The chain uses TRBV2 and TRBJ1-2; TRBD1 might be the D (6 bases). The V gene's germline CDR1 is SNHLY and CDR2 FYNNEI. V was shortened by 6 bases and J by 5 bases, with 13 bases between the two germline ends. This CDR3 contains 13 residues. The CDR3 DNA is TGTGCCAGCAGCGGGGGGGCAGGGTATGGCTACACCTTC. Its protein is CASSGGAGYGYTF.

The genes are TRBV5-1 and TRBJ1-2; D call uncertain. CDR1 is SGHRS and CDR2 is YFSETQ in the germline V gene. The CDR3 is 14 amino acids. Trimming shortened V by 0 bases and J by 4 bases, and 10 bases separated the two germline ends. The CDR3 spells CASSLETASYGYTF. DNA for the CDR3: TGCGCCAGCAGCTTGGAGACTGCCTCCTATGGCTACACCTTC.

V gene TRBV29-1 combines with J gene TRBJ2-1; D perhaps matches TRBD2 (8 bases). This CDR3 is 14 amino acids long. V shed 1 base and J shed 8 bases, with 15 bases lying between them. Germline CDR1 is SQVTM and CDR2 is ANQGSEA. The CDR3 coding sequence is TGCAGCGTTGAAGGGCCGGGAGGGGGCTATGAGCAGTTCTTC. This encodes CSVEGPGGGYEQFF.

This clone was counted a few times. This chain uses TRBV6-5 with TRBJ1-5; 8 bases align to TRBD1. CDR1 is MNHEY, CDR2 SVGAGI, per germline. Unmatched junction bases numbered 6, after V lost 9 bases and J lost 5 bases. The CDR3 is 13 amino acids. CDR3 loop: CASKQGDDQPQHF. The DNA of the CDR3 is TGTGCCAGTAAACAGGGGGATGATCAGCCCCAGCATTTT.

CDR3 coding DNA: TGTGCCAGCAGCTTTTCTTCTACTAGCGGGTACAATGAGCAGTTCTTC. It codes for CASSFSSTSGYNEQFF. V is TRBV5-6 and J is TRBJ2-1; 9 positions agree with TRBD2. CDR1 and CDR2 from the germline V gene are SGHDT and YYEEEE. CDR3 size: 16 residues. With 2 bases clipped from V and 4 bases from J, the junction kept 7 bases outside the gene matches.

The chain couples TRBV18 to TRBJ1-1; a possible D gene is TRBD1 (6 bases). Germline V lookup: CDR1 KGHSH, CDR2 LQKENI. V was shortened by 4 bases and J by 5 bases, with 11 bases between the two germline ends. The CDR3 covers 13 residues. The CDR3 region has the DNA TGTGCCAGCTCACTCGGACAGAGGACTGAAGCTTTCTTT. As protein: CASSLGQRTEAFF.

The chain recombines TRBV4-1 with TRBJ2-7; 9 positions match TRBD2. V was clipped by 2 bases and J by 2 bases; unmatched bases: 13. Germline-derived CDR1 and CDR2 are MGHRA and YSYEKL. The CDR3 is 18 residues long. In nucleotides, the CDR3 is TGCGCCAGCAGCCAAAGCCCCCTAGGAGGCGGGAGGGCCTACGAGCAGTACTTC. Residues: CASSQSPLGGGRAYEQYF.

The chain carries TRBV21-1 and TRBJ1-2; the table gives TRBD1 as D, unverified against the DNA. TRBV21-1 is given as a pseudogene. There are 20 residues in the CDR3. The CDR3 nucleotides read TGTGCCAGCAGCAAAGCTGGGTTAGGACAGGGGCCCCCTTCGGTCTATGGCTACACCTTC. This sequence encodes CASSKAGLGQGPPSVYGYTF.

This clone was seen once. This chain joins TRBV11-2 and TRBJ2-3; 10 bases map to TRBD2. V lost 5 bases and J lost 7; bases outside the gene matches: 9. The germline gives CDR1 SGHAT, CDR2 FQNNGV. The length of the CDR3 is 15 residues. DNA of the CDR3: TGTGCCAGCAGCCAGAGCCCTAGCGGGGGACATACGCAGTATTTT. It is translated as CASSQSPSGGHTQYF.

The chain is built from TRBV27 and TRBJ2-7; D is possibly TRBD1 (5 bases). The CDR3 totals 14 residues. V was cut by 2 bases and J by 2 bases, with 10 bases left in between. Germline lookup yields CDR1 MNHEY and CDR2 SMNVEV (reference sequence). The DNA of the CDR3 is TGTGCCAGCAGTTTACGCAGGGCCACCTACGAGCAGTACTTC. It is translated as CASSLRRATYEQYF.

The chain uses TRBV19 and TRBJ2-7; D gene unclear. The CDR3 contains 13 residues. The V gene lost 0 bases and the J gene lost 1 base, with 4 bases spanning the gap. CDR1 is LNHDA, CDR2 SQIVND, per germline (reference sequence). CDR3 nucleotide sequence: TGTGCCAGTAGTATAGACAGTTCCTACGAGCAGTACTTC. Protein sequence: CASSIDSSYEQYF.

This chain uses TRBV2 with TRBJ2-3; D possibly corresponds to TRBD1 (6 bases). This CDR3 has 14 residues. From germline, CDR1 is SNHLY and CDR2 FYNNEI. Trimming shortened V by 7 bases and J by 0 bases, and 11 bases separated the two germline ends. CDR3 amino acids: CASKVTGSTDTQYF. The CDR3 DNA sequence: TGTGCCAGCAAGGTGACAGGCAGCACAGATACGCAGTATTTT. Looking up the rest from reference TRBV2 and TRBJ2-3 gives the full variable domain: EPEVTQTPSHQVTQMGQEVILRCVPISNHLYFYWYRQILGQKVEFLVSFYNNEISEKSEIFDDQFSVERPDGSNFTLKIRSTKLEDSAMYFCASKVTGSTDTQYFGPGTRLTVL.

There are a few counts of this clone. The chain has TRBV10-3 and TRBJ1-1, with D perhaps matching TRBD1 (5 bases). V lost 11 bases and J lost 0, with 10 bases in between. From germline, CDR1 is ENHRY and CDR2 SYGVKD. The CDR3 runs 12 residues. The chain's CDR3 is CAAGDMNTEAFF. The CDR3 DNA reads TGTGCCGCGGGGGATATGAACACTGAAGCTTTCTTT.

The rearrangement links TRBV6-5 to TRBJ2-7, with D maybe TRBD1 (6 bases). In germline, CDR1 is MNHEY, CDR2 SVGAGI. The CDR3 loop spans 13 amino acids. Deletions cut 6 bases from V and 7 bases from J, with 16 bases between. The CDR3 sequence is CASRNRDPREQYF. CDR3 in DNA: TGTGCCAGCAGGAACAGGGATCCGAGGGAGCAGTACTTC.

The chain couples TRBV30 to TRBJ1-2, with D uncertain. V lost 2 bases to trimming and J lost 7 bases, with 5 bases between them. Germline CDR1 GTSNPN, CDR2 SVGIG (reference sequence). The CDR3 runs to 10 residues. In DNA form, the CDR3 reads TGTGCCTGGAGTCTATCTGGCTACACCTTC. Translated: CAWSLSGYTF. Variable domain in full (rest from reference TRBV30 and TRBJ1-2): SQTIHQWPATLVQPVGSPLSLECTVEGTSNPNLYWYRQAAGRGLQLLFYSVGIGQISSEVPQNLSASRPQDRQFILSSKKLLLSDSGFYLCAWSLSGYTFGSGTRLTVV.

The V call is TRBV6-2 or TRBV6-3, the J call TRBJ2-6; perhaps TRBD1 as D (6 bases). CDR3 length: 16 amino acids. Germline lookup yields CDR1 MNHEY and CDR2 SVGEGT. The ends were cut back, 4 bases at V and 4 bases at J, with 14 bases in the middle. CDR3 loop: CASSWGHGQGANVLTF. The CDR3 DNA is TGTGCCAGCAGTTGGGGACACGGTCAGGGGGCCAACGTCCTGACTTTC.